These 21 T cell receptor beta chains were sequenced from one sample in a study of tumor-infiltrating lymphocytes in localized non-small cell lung cancer. Using immunoSEQ multiplex PCR, the repertoire was profiled, and TCRdb retains in-frame clones only, with some absent. Of about 23,000 clones in the sample, 69% were seen once. Sequencing was done on a sample of lung tumor tissue. Source of these receptors: a human donor with non-small cell lung cancer.

The chain recombines TRBV5-1 with TRBJ2-5; 9 nucleotides match TRBD1. This CDR3 contains 17 residues. Germline V CDR1 and CDR2: SGHRS, YFSETQ. J was trimmed by 2 bases and V by 1 base; bases with no gene match: 9. The CDR3 nucleotides read TGCGCCAGCAGCTTGACAGGGGGCAGTTCCCGGCAAGAGACCCAGTACTTC. Its protein is CASSLTGGSSRQETQYF.

This sequence joins TRBV5-1 and TRBJ2-5; no reliable D call. V was shortened by 4 bases and J by 5 bases, with 15 bases between the two germline ends. Germline values: CDR1 SGHRS, CDR2 YFSETQ. This CDR3 comprises 14 residues. CDR3 bases: TGCGCCAGCAGCCTTCTTGGAGTGTCGGAGACCCAGTACTTC. This encodes CASSLLGVSETQYF.

The V gene is TRBV7-9, the J gene TRBJ1-1, with 7 bases lining up with TRBD1. The CDR3 consists of 17 residues. Germline V gene lookup returns CDR1 SEHNR and CDR2 FQNEAQ (reference sequence). Trimming took 0 bases from V and 1 from J; bases not matched to a gene: 8. The CDR3 is CASSLAFGGGKNTEAFF. DNA of the CDR3: TGTGCCAGCAGCTTAGCGTTTGGAGGGGGCAAGAACACTGAAGCTTTCTTT.

V is TRBV5-4 and J is TRBJ2-1; 9 bases align to TRBD2. Germline V gene data show CDR1 as SGHNT and CDR2 as YYREEE (reference sequence). The CDR3 loop spans 15 amino acids. V was pared by 5 bases and J by 5 bases, with 8 bases of the junction left unmatched. The CDR3 nucleotides read TGTGCCAGCAGGCCCCCGGGACTAGCAGACAATGAGCAGTTCTTC. Its protein product is CASRPPGLADNEQFF.

The genes are TRBV7-9 and TRBJ2-3; D is perhaps TRBD1 (6 bases). CDR3 size: 13 residues. Trimming stripped 5 bases from V and 8 bases from J, with 14 bases between. Germline assignment: CDR1 SEHNR and CDR2 FQNEAQ (reference sequence). CDR3 region: CASSPPVGGTQYF. CDR3 DNA: TGTGCCAGCAGCCCCCCTGTAGGGGGTACGCAGTATTTT.

The CDR3 DNA reads TGTGCCAGCAGGGTCGAGGGGGCGGTTCCCTACAATGAGCAGTTCTTC. This sequence encodes CASRVEGAVPYNEQFF. The chain recombines TRBV7-3 with TRBJ2-1; 7 bases align to TRBD1. The CDR3 has 16 residues. Germline loops: CDR1 SGHTA, CDR2 FQGTGA. V was pared by 6 bases and J by 2 bases, with 10 bases of the junction left unmatched.

The chain combines TRBV28 with TRBJ1-3; no firm D call. Germline loops: CDR1 MDHEN, CDR2 SYDVKM. This CDR3 region has 14 residues. The V end was cut by 6 bases, the J end by 7 bases, with 16 bases between. This chain's CDR3 is CASSSPHTLNTIYF. CDR3 DNA sequence: TGTGCCAGCAGCTCCCCACACACACTTAACACCATATATTTT.

The rearrangement uses TRBV18 and TRBJ2-1; 7 bases line up with TRBD1. The CDR3 loop spans 15 amino acids. Looked up from germline, CDR1 is KGHSH and CDR2 is LQKENI. Losses at the gene ends were 1 base for V and 5 bases for J; bases not matched to a gene: 5. CDR3 in amino acids: CASSPRGTGDNEQFF. DNA of the CDR3: TGTGCCAGCTCACCACGCGGAACAGGGGACAATGAGCAGTTCTTC.

Comment on this clone: The same CDR3 is also encoded by other DNA sequences in this sample. This chain joins TRBV6-5 and TRBJ1-3, with D unresolved. Germline CDR1 reads MNHEY; CDR2 reads SVGAGI. CDR3 size: 15 residues. The V and J ends lost 2 bases and 1 base respectively, with 9 bases between them. Here the CDR3 reads CASSYEGRSGNTIYF. As DNA, the CDR3 is TGTGCCAGCAGTTACGAGGGCAGATCTGGAAACACCATATATTTT.

This clone came up once. The gene calls are TRBV27 and TRBJ1-2; 12 bases match TRBD1. The CDR3 is made up of 19 amino acids. CDR1 and CDR2 (germline): MNHEY, SMNVEV (reference sequence). The trim removed 3 bases at V and 10 bases at J, leaving 21 bases unmatched. CDR3 DNA: TGTGCCAGCAGTTTCCGGCTCCGGGACAGGGGGCGAAGATTGGTCTCCTACACCTTC. Its protein is CASSFRLRDRGRRLVSYTF.

This chain links TRBV27 with TRBJ2-5; TRBD1 agrees at 8 bases. Germline values: CDR1 MNHEY, CDR2 SMNVEV (reference sequence). The CDR3 runs to 15 residues. V gave up 6 bases and J gave up 5 bases; unmatched junction bases: 11. The CDR3 DNA is TGTGCCAGCAGCCGGACAGGGATCAATTCGGAGACCCAGTACTTC. Amino acid sequence: CASSRTGINSETQYF.

This clone was recorded a few times. The rearrangement uses TRBV19 and TRBJ2-1, with 7 bases that match TRBD2. With V trimmed by 1 base and J by 10 bases, 7 bases remained unmatched. Per germline, CDR1 LNHDA and CDR2 SQIVND (reference sequence). The CDR3 runs 14 residues. CDR3 bases: TGTGCCAGTAGTATAGTGGGCGGGAGTAGGGAGCAGTTCTTC. It specifies CASSIVGGSREQFF.

This chain uses TRBV9 with TRBJ1-3; 7 bases fit TRBD1. The junction had 12 bases not matched to a gene; V was cut back by 3 bases and J by 0 bases. Per germline, CDR1 SGDLS and CDR2 YYNGEE. This CDR3 region has 18 residues. The CDR3 spells CASSALQGPRTSGNTIYF. DNA for the CDR3: TGTGCCAGCAGCGCCCTACAGGGGCCTAGAACCTCTGGAAACACCATATATTTT.

V usage is TRBV14 and J usage is TRBJ1-1; D not resolved. Germline CDR1 SGHDN, CDR2 FVKESK. Trimming left V 4 bases short and J 5 bases short, with 14 bases between. The length of the CDR3 is 14 residues. The CDR3 sequence: CASSPTWGGTEAFF. The CDR3 region has the DNA TGTGCCAGCAGCCCGACTTGGGGAGGTACTGAAGCTTTCTTT.

The rearrangement joins TRBV18 to TRBJ2-4; TRBD1 agrees at 11 bases. The CDR3 is 16 amino acids. CDR1 and CDR2 (germline): KGHSH, LQKENI. Losses at the gene ends were 6 bases for V and 2 bases for J; bases not matched to a gene: 6. CDR3 residues: CASSSGQGASKNIQYF. DNA for the CDR3: TGTGCCAGCTCGTCCGGACAGGGGGCTTCCAAAAACATTCAGTACTTC.

V and J are TRBV28 and TRBJ1-5; tentative D call: TRBD1 (5 bases). CDR1 is MDHEN and CDR2 is SYDVKM in the germline V gene. CDR3 length: 13 residues. V lost 8 bases to trimming and J lost 4 bases, with 12 bases between them. The CDR3 DNA reads as TGTGCCAGCGGTGGGGCAGTGAATCAGCCCCAGCATTTT. This encodes CASGGAVNQPQHF.

V and J are TRBV28 and TRBJ2-3; 11 bases line up with TRBD2. Germline-derived CDR1 and CDR2 are MDHEN and SYDVKM. This CDR3 is 16 amino acids long. The V segment lost 5 bases and the J segment 2 bases; nucleotides outside the gene matches: 6. The DNA of the CDR3 is TGTGCCAGCAGTCCACGACTAGCGGGACCCACAGATACGCAGTATTTT. It encodes CASSPRLAGPTDTQYF.

The genes are TRBV4-1 and TRBJ2-7; 7 bases are a match to TRBD2. J lost 3 bases, V lost 4 bases, and 9 bases had no gene match. This CDR3 contains 15 residues. Germline V CDR1 and CDR2: MGHRA, YSYEKL. CDR3 coding DNA: TGCGCCAGCAGCCTCGGAGCTAGCGGACTCTACGAGCAGTACTTC. Amino acid sequence: CASSLGASGLYEQYF.

The chain joins TRBV10-2 to TRBJ2-1, with 7 bases identical to TRBD2. Germline V gene lookup returns CDR1 WSHSY and CDR2 SAAADI. V shed 6 bases and J 9 bases; nucleotides not matched to a gene: 14. The length of the CDR3 is 15 residues. CDR3 region: CASRSLGGPSSEQFF. CDR3 nucleotide sequence: TGCGCCAGCAGATCCTTGGGAGGGCCCTCGTCTGAGCAGTTCTTC.

The chain recombines TRBV6-4 with TRBJ1-2; the D gene is possibly TRBD1 (5 bases). The CDR3 length is 13 residues. V gave up 0 bases and J gave up 8 bases, with 10 bases separating them. CDR1 is MRHNA, CDR2 SNTAGT, per germline. The DNA for the CDR3 is TGTGCCAGCAGTGACTCGTCAGGGAGAGGCTACACCTTC. Its protein is CASSDSSGRGYTF.

The chain combines TRBV5-6 with TRBJ2-2; the D call may be TRBD1 or TRBD2 (5 bases each). The CDR3 extends over 15 amino acids. The germline V gene has CDR1 SGHDT and CDR2 YYEEEE. The V end was cut by 6 bases, the J end by 6 bases, with 18 bases between. CDR3 bases: TGTGCCAGCATCCAGGGACCCGCGGCGTCCGGGGAGCTGTTTTTT. Protein product: CASIQGPAASGELFF.